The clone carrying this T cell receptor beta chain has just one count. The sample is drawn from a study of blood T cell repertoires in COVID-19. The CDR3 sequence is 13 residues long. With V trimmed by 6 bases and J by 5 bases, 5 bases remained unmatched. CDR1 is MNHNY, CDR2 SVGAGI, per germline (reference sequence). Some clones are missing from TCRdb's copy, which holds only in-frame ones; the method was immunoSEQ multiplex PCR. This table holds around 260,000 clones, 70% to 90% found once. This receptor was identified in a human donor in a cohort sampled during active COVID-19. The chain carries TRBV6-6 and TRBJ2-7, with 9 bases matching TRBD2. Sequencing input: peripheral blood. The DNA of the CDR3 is TGTGCCAGCAGGCTAGGCGGGAGGGACGAGCAGTACTTC. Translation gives CASRLGGRDEQYF.